This T cell receptor beta chain is drawn from a study of Ad26.COV2.S vaccination and SARS-CoV-2 variants. Remarks on this clone: The antigen remains unidentified.

This table comes from immunoSEQ multiplex PCR, and its TCRdb copy is limited to in-frame clones, with some not included. The sample yields 360,000 or so clones, 89% seen once. The treatment is: around 19 received Ad26.COV2.S at low or high dose, single or two shots; roughly five received placebo; per-sample allocation not given. Specimens were obtained on day 63 following the first vaccine or placebo injection. CDR1 and CDR2 from the germline V gene are LGHNA and YNFKEQ. The CDR3 extends over 13 amino acids. Trimming cost V 3 bases and J 6 bases; bases outside gene matches: 1. General study findings and limits: Researchers reported similar non-spike TCR breadth in vaccine and placebo recipients. The study found higher spike-specific TCR breadth in vaccine than placebo recipients. Total T cell responses, in the TCR breadth and depth analyses, may have been underestimated.

The material sequenced was peripheral blood, taken in a trial of Ad26.COV2.S vaccine versus placebo. The gene calls are TRBV4-2 and TRBJ1-1; TRBD1 matches at 10 bases. This receptor was identified in a person between 18 and 60 years old who received the Ad26.COV2.S COVID-19 vaccine or a placebo. CDR3 nucleotides: TGTGCCAGCAGCCAGGACAGGGGGGCTGAAGCTTTCTTT. Residues: CASSQDRGAEAFF.